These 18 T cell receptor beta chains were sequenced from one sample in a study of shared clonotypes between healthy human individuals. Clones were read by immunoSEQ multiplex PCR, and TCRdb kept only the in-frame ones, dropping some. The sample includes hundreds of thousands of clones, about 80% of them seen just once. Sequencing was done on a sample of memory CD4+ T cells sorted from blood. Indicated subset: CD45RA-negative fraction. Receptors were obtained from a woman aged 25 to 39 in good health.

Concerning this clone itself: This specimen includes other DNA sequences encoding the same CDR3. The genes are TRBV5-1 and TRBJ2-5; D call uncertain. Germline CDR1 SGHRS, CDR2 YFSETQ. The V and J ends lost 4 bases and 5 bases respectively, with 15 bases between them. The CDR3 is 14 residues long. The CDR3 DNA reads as TGCGCCAGCAGCCCATCTGGCGGCGGCGAGACCCAGTACTTC. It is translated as CASSPSGGGETQYF.

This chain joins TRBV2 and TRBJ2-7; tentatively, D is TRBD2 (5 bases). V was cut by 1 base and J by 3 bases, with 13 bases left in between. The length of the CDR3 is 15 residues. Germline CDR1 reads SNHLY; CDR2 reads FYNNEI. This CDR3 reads CASSEGARVVYEQYF. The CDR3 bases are TGTGCCAGCAGTGAAGGGGCGAGGGTGGTCTACGAGCAGTACTTC.

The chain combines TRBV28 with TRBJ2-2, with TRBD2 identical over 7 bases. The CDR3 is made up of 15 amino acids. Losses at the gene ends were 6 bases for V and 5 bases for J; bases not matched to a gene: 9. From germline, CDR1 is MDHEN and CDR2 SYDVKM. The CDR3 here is CASRRGRAGTGELFF. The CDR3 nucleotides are TGTGCCAGCAGGCGGGGGAGGGCCGGGACCGGGGAGCTGTTTTTT.

The CDR3, as DNA: TGTGCCAGCAGCGTAGGGACGGTCCCTGGAAACACCATATATTTT. Protein: CASSVGTVPGNTIYF. This sequence joins TRBV9 and TRBJ1-3; no clear D gene. The CDR3 spans 15 residues. Trimming removed 0 bases at V and 2 bases at J, with 9 bases between. The germline V gene has CDR1 SGDLS and CDR2 YYNGEE.

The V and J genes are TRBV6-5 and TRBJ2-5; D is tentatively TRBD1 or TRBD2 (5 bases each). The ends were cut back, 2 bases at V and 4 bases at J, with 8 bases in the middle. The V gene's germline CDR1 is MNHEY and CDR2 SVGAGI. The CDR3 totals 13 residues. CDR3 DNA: TGTGCCAGCAGTTACCGGGGCCGAGAGACCCAGTACTTC. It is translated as CASSYRGRETQYF.

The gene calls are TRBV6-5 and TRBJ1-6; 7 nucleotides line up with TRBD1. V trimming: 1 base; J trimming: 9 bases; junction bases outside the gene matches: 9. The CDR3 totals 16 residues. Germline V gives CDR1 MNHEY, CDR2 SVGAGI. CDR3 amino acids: CASSYWSTGKVSPLHF. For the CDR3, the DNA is TGTGCCAGCAGTTACTGGTCGACAGGGAAGGTTTCACCCCTCCACTTT.

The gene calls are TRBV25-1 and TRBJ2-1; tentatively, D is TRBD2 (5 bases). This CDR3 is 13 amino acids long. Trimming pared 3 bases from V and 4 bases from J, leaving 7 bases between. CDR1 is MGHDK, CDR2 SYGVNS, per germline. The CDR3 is CASSDERYNEQFF. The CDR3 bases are TGTGCCAGCAGTGACGAGCGGTACAATGAGCAGTTCTTC.

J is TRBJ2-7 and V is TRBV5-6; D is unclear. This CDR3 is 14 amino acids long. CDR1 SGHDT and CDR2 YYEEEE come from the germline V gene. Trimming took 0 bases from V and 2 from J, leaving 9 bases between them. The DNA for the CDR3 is TGTGCCAGCAGCTTGGTTGCGACAACCTACGAGCAGTACTTC. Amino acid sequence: CASSLVATTYEQYF. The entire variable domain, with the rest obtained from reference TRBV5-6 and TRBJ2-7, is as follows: DAGVTQSPTHLIKTRGQQVTLRCSPKSGHDTVSWYQQALGQGPQFIFQYYEEEERQRGNFPDRFSGHQFPNYSSELNVNALLLGDSALYLCASSLVATTYEQYFGPGTRLTVT.

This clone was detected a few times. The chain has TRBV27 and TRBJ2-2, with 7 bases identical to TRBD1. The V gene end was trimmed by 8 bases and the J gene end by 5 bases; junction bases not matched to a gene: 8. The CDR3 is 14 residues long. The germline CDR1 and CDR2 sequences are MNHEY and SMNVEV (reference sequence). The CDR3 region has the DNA TGTGCCAGCCGGACAGGCCCTCGGACCGGGGAGCTGTTTTTT. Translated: CASRTGPRTGELFF.

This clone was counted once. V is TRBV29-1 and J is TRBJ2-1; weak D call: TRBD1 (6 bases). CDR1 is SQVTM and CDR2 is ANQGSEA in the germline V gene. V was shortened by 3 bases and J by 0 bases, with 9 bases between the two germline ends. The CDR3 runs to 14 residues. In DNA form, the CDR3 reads TGCAGCGTTGAGGACAGCCTCTCCTACAATGAGCAGTTCTTC. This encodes CSVEDSLSYNEQFF.

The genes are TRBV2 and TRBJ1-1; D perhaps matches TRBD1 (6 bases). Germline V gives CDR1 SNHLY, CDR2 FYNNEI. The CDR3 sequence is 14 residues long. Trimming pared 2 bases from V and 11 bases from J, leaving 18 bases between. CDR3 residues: CASSEQTGRRIAFF. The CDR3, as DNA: TGTGCCAGCAGTGAACAAACAGGGAGAAGAATTGCTTTCTTT. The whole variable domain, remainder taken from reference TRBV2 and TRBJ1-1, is EPEVTQTPSHQVTQMGQEVILRCVPISNHLYFYWYRQILGQKVEFLVSFYNNEISEKSEIFDDQFSVERPDGSNFTLKIRSTKLEDSAMYFCASSEQTGRRIAFFGQGTRLTVV.

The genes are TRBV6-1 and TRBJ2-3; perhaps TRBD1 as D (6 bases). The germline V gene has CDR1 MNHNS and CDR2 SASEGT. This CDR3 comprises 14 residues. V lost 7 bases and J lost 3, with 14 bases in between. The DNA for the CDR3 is TGTGCCAGCACAGGGGCTACTTGGACAGATACGCAGTATTTT. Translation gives CASTGATWTDTQYF.

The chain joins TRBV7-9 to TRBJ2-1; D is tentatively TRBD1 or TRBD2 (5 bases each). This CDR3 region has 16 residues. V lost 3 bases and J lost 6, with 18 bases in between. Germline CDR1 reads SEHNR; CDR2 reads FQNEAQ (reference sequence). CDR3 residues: CASSFVGRDHTNEQFF. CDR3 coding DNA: TGTGCCAGCAGCTTCGTGGGTCGGGACCATACCAATGAGCAGTTCTTC.

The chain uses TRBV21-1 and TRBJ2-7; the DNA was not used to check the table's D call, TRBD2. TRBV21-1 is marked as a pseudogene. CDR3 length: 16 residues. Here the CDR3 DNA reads TGTGCCAGCAGCACCACCTTAGCGGGGGAACTCTACGAGCAGTACTTC. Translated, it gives CASSTTLAGELYEQYF.

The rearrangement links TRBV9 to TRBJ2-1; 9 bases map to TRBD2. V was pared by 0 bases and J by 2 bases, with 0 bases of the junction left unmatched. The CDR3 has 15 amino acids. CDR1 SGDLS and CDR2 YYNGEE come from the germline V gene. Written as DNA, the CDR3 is TGTGCCAGCAGCGTAGTAGCGGGAGCCTACAATGAGCAGTTCTTC. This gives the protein CASSVVAGAYNEQFF.

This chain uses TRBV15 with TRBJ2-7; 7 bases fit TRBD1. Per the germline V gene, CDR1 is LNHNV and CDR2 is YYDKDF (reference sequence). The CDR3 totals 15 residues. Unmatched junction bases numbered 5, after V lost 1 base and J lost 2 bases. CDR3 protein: CATSRVRQGPYEQYF. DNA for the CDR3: TGTGCCACCAGCAGAGTCAGACAGGGTCCCTACGAGCAGTACTTC. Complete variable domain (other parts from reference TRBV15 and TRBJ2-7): DAMVIQNPRYQVTQFGKPVTLSCSQTLNHNVMYWYQQKSSQAPKLLFHYYDKDFNNEADTPDNFQSRRPNTSFCFLDIRSPGLGDTAMYLCATSRVRQGPYEQYFGPGTRLTVT.

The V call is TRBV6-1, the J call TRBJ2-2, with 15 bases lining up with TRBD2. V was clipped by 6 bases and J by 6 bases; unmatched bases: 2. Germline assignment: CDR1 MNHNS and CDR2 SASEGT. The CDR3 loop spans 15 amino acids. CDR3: CASRGLAGGAGELFF. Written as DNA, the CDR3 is TGTGCCAGCAGAGGACTAGCGGGGGGGGCCGGGGAGCTGTTTTTT.

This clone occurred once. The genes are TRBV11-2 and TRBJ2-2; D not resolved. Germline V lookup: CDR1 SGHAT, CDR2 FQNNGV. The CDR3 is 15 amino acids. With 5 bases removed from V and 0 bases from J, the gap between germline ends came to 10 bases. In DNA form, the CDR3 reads TGTGCCAGCAGCCCCCAACAGACGAACACCGGGGAGCTGTTTTTT. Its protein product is CASSPQQTNTGELFF. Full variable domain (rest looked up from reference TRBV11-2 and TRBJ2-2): EAGVAQSPRYKIIEKRQSVAFWCNPISGHATLYWYQQILGQGPKLLIQFQNNGVVDDSQLPKDRFSAERLKGVDSTLKIQPAKLEDSAVYLCASSPQQTNTGELFFGEGSRLTVL.